This T cell receptor (beta chain) was recovered during a study of blood T cell repertoires in COVID-19. Background on the study: Italy, Spain and the United States were the sources of the convalescent and acute COVID-19 samples.

Someone with COVID-19 had been met by exposed participants within 2 weeks before study entry. Authors' analysis steps: Quantification of nucleated cells was approximated via reference gene primer amplification. Measured with immunoSEQ multiplex PCR; TCRdb has only the in-frame clones, and not every one. The V and J calls and clone size come from that table; D and trimming were worked out from the DNA. The sample has roughly 320,000 clones, 85% to 95% seen once. V dropped 3 bases and J dropped 2; count of bases not matched to a gene: 10. In germline, CDR1 is SGHRS, CDR2 YFSETQ. The CDR3 length is 16 residues.

Sample: PBMCs or T cells enriched from blood (not recorded which). V is TRBV5-1 and J is TRBJ1-1; 7 nucleotides agree with TRBD1. The sequence was obtained from a woman aged 30 to 39 who had been exposed to COVID-19. CDR3 DNA sequence: TGCGCCAGCAGCTCCGACCCCGGGACAGCAAACACTGAAGCTTTCTTT. Translated, it gives CASSSDPGTANTEAFF.